This is a list of T cell receptor beta chains from one sample in a study of blood T cell repertoires in COVID-19. Sequencing was performed with immunoSEQ multiplex PCR; in TCRdb, only in-frame clones are kept and a portion is missing. The sample consists of about 150,000 clones, around 82% of them appearing once. What was sequenced was peripheral blood. The source of these receptors is a man aged 70 or older with active or convalescent COVID-19. The CDR3 runs from the conserved cysteine through the conserved F or W. A D gene is named only where the DNA matches it firmly. Clone sizes are given selectively: once, few, many, or a class where the clone is expanded.

clone_size,v_call,d_call,j_call,cdr3_nt,cdr3_aa
-,TRBV28,TRBD2,TRBJ2-1,TGTGCCAGCACCTCTGGGGGACTAGCGGGAGTGTCCTACAATGAGCAGTTCTTC,CASTSGGLAGVSYNEQFF
-,TRBV3-1/TRBV3-2,-,TRBJ1-5,TGTGCCAGCAGCCATCGCACAGACAATCAGCCCCAGCATTTT,CASSHRTDNQPQHF
-,TRBV5-5,-,TRBJ2-1,TGTGCCAGCAGCTCAACAGAGATATCCTACAATGAGCAGTTCTTC,CASSSTEISYNEQFF
-,TRBV19,TRBD2,TRBJ2-5,TGTGCCAGTAGTATCTCTTGGGCGGGGGGCGGTGAGACCCAGTACTTC,CASSISWAGGGETQYF
-,TRBV18,-,TRBJ2-1,TGTGCCAGCTCACCATCTAGAAATGAGCAGTTCTTC,CASSPSRNEQFF
-,TRBV10-2,TRBD2,TRBJ2-1,TGCGCCAGCAGCGGACTAGCGGGGAGCTCCTACAATGAGCAGTTCTTC,CASSGLAGSSYNEQFF
-,TRBV5-1,-,TRBJ1-2,TGCGCCAGCAGCTTGGCGACAGCGAACTATGGCTACACCTTC,CASSLATANYGYTF
few,TRBV3-1/TRBV3-2,TRBD2,TRBJ2-2,TGTGCCAGCAAGAAACTAGCGGGAGCGGGAACCGGGGAGCTGTTTTTT,CASKKLAGAGTGELFF
-,TRBV30,TRBD1,TRBJ2-7,TGTGCCTGGAGTGGACAGGGGAACGAGCAGTACTTC,CAWSGQGNEQYF
-,TRBV5-1,-,TRBJ1-1,TGCGCCAGCAGCTTGCTGGGCCCGAACACTGAAGCTTTCTTT,CASSLLGPNTEAFF
few,TRBV3-1/TRBV3-2,-,TRBJ1-5,TGTGCCAGCAGCCAGCGGGGAAGCCAGCCCCAGCATTTT,CASSQRGSQPQHF
-,TRBV7-2,-,TRBJ1-2,TGTGCCAGCATCTGGGGCGCCGAAAACTATGGCTACACCTTC,CASIWGAENYGYTF